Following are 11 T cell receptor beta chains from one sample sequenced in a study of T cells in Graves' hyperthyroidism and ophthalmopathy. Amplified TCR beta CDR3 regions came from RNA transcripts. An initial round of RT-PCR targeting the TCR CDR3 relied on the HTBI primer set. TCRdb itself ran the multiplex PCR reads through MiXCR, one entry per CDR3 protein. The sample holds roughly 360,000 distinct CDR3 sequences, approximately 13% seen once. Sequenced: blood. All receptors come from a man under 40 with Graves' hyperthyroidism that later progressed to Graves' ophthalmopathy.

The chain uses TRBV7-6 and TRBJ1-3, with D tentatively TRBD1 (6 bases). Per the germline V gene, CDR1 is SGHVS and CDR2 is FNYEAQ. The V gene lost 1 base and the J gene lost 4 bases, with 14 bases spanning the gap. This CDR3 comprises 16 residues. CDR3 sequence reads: CASSLGTGIVGNTIYF. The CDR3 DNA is TGTGCCAGCAGCTTAGGCACAGGGATCGTCGGAAACACCATATATTTT.

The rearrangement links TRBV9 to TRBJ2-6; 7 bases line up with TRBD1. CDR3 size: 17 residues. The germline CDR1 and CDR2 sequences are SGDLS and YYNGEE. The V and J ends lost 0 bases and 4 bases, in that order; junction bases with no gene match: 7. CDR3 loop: CASSVGGTATGANVLTF. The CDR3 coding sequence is TGTGCCAGCAGCGTAGGGGGGACAGCAACCGGGGCCAACGTCCTGACTTTC.

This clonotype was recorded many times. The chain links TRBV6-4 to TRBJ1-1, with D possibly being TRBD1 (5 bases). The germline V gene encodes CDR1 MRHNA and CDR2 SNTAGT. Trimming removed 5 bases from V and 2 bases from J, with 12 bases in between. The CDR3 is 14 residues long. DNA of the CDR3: TGTGCCAGCAGTACCGGGACTACAAACACTGAAGCTTTCTTT. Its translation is CASSTGTTNTEAFF.

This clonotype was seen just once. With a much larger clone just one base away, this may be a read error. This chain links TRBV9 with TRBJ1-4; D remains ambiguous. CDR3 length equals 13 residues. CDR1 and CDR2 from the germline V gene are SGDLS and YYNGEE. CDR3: CAGSVDGYEKLFF. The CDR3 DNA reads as TGTGCCGGCAGCGTAGATGGGTATGAAAAACTGTTTTTT.

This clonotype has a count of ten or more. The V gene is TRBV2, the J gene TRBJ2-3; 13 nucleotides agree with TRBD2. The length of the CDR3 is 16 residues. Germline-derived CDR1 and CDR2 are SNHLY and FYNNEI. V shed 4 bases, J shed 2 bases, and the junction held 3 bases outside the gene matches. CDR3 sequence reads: CASSGTSGGNTDTQYF. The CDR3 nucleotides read TGTGCCAGCAGTGGGACTAGCGGGGGCAACACAGATACGCAGTATTTT.

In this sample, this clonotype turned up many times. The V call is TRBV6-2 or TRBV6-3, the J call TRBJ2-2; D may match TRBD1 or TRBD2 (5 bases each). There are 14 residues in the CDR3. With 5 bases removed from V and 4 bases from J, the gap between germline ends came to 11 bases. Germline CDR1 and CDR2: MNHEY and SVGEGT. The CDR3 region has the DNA TGTGCCAGCAGTACCGGGACCCTCACCGGGGAGCTGTTTTTT. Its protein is CASSTGTLTGELFF.

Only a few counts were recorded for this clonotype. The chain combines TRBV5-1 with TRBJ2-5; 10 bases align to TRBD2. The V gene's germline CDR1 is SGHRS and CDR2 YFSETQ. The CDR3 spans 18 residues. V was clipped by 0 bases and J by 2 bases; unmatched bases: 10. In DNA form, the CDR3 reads TGCGCCAGCAGCTTGGTGATAGCGGGGGGCCGTACTCAAGAGACCCAGTACTTC. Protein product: CASSLVIAGGRTQETQYF.

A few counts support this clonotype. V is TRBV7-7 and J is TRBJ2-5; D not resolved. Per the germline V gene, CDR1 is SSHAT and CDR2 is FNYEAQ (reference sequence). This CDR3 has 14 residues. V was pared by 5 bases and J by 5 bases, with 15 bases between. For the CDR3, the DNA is TGTGCCAGCAGCCCGAACCCTGGTGTGGAGACCCAGTACTTC. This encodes CASSPNPGVETQYF.

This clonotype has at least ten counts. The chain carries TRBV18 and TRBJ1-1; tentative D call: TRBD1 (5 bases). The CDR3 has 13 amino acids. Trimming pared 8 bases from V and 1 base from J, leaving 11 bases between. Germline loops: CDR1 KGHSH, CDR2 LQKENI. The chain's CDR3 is CASSPRENTEAFF. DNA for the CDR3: TGTGCCAGCAGCCCCAGGGAGAACACTGAAGCTTTCTTT.

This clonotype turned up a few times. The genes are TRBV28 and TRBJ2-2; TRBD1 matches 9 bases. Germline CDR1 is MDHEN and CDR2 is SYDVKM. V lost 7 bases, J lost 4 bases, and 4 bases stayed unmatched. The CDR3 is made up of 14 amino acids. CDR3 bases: TGTGCCAGCACCACAGGGGGCGGCACCGGGGAGCTGTTTTTT. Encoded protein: CASTTGGGTGELFF.

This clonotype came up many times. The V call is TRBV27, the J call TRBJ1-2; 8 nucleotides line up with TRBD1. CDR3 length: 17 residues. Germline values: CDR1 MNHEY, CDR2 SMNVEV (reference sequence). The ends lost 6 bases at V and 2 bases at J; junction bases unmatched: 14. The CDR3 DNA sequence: TGTGCCAGCAGCCCCCGACAGGGGTCAGTGGGGAACTATGGCTACACCTTC. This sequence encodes CASSPRQGSVGNYGYTF.